The next 24 T cell receptor beta chains were all read from a single sample in a study of blood T cells in healthy people across ages. It was with a sample-barcoded 5' primer and a J-beta primer mix that a second PCR of about 6 to 11 cycles was run. MiXCR, applied by TCRdb to the 5' RACE reads, yields one record per CDR3 protein. The data contain about 1.8 million distinct CDR3 sequences, approximately 50% of them singletons. Sequenced sample: blood. The receptor source for this set is a woman aged 40 to 55 in good health.

This chain uses TRBV10-1 with TRBJ1-1, with D possibly matching TRBD1 (5 bases). From germline, CDR1 is WNHNN and CDR2 SYGVQD (reference sequence). Trimming cost V 2 bases and J 8 bases, with 12 bases left between them. The CDR3 is 13 amino acids. CDR3 in amino acids: CASSEVAQGEAFF. CDR3 DNA: TGCGCCAGCAGTGAGGTAGCGCAGGGCGAAGCTTTCTTT.

CDR3 amino acids: CASSKSRQIYGYTF. The CDR3 nucleotides are TGTGCCAGCAGTAAAAGTCGACAGATCTATGGCTACACCTTC. The V gene is TRBV12-3 or TRBV12-4, the J gene TRBJ1-2, with D possibly TRBD1 on 5 matching bases. Trimming took off 5 bases at V and 4 bases at J, with 14 bases between the two ends. The CDR3 has 14 residues.

The chain employs TRBV7-9 and TRBJ2-3, with 9 bases lining up with TRBD1. CDR1 is SEHNR, CDR2 FQNEAQ, per germline (reference sequence). This CDR3 is built from 16 residues. After removal of 3 bases from V and 2 bases from J, the junction contained 6 bases not matched to a gene. CDR3 coding DNA: TGTGCCAGCAGCTTGAGGGACAGGGTTTTCACAGATACGCAGTATTTT. Residues: CASSLRDRVFTDTQYF. Filled out from reference TRBV7-9 and TRBJ2-3, the complete variable domain reads DTGVSQNPRHKITKRGQNVTFRCDPISEHNRLYWYRQTLGQGPEFLTYFQNEAQLEKSRLLSDRFSAERPKGSFSTLEIQRTEQGDSAMYLCASSLRDRVFTDTQYFGPGTRLTVL.

J is TRBJ2-7 and V is TRBV7-2; D is ambiguous. V was clipped by 0 bases and J by 0 bases, with 9 bases between them. CDR3 length: 15 amino acids. CDR1 and CDR2 from the germline V gene are SGHTA and FQGNSA. The CDR3 spells CASSLAMVSSYEQYF. The DNA of the CDR3 is TGTGCCAGCAGCTTAGCGATGGTCAGCTCCTACGAGCAGTACTTC.

This chain connects TRBV5-6 to TRBJ1-6; weak D call: TRBD1 (6 bases). Trimming removed 4 bases from V and 10 bases from J, with 12 bases in between. The CDR3 is made up of 13 amino acids. Germline V CDR1 and CDR2: SGHDT, YYEEEE. The CDR3 DNA sequence: TGTGCCAGCAGCAAACAGGGATACTCACCCCTCCACTTT. This encodes CASSKQGYSPLHF.

This clonotype turned up a few times. The rearrangement uses TRBV6-4 and TRBJ2-5; TRBD1 matches 9 bases. This CDR3 comprises 18 residues. Trimming at V came to 8 bases and at J to 3 bases, leaving 19 bases not matched to a gene. Looked up from germline, CDR1 is MRHNA and CDR2 is SNTAGT. CDR3 region: CASPSPGTGRLNEETQYF. CDR3 coding DNA: TGTGCCAGCCCTAGTCCCGGGACAGGGCGGCTGAACGAAGAGACCCAGTACTTC.

The chain is built from TRBV7-2 and TRBJ1-1; no definite D call. The CDR3 consists of 11 residues. V was shortened by 0 bases and J by 7 bases, with 3 bases between the two germline ends. Germline V gene lookup returns CDR1 SGHTA and CDR2 FQGNSA. The CDR3 loop is CASSLAFEAFF. The DNA for the CDR3 is TGTGCCAGCAGCTTAGCGTTTGAAGCTTTCTTT.

The chain has TRBV4-2 and TRBJ2-1, with no clear D. V was cut by 4 bases and J by 7 bases, with 11 bases left in between. CDR1 is LGHNA, CDR2 YNFKEQ, per germline. This CDR3 has 13 residues. The CDR3 DNA reads as TGTGCCAGCAGCCGGGCCGAAAGGAATGAGCAGTTCTTC. It is translated as CASSRAERNEQFF.

The rearrangement links TRBV12-3 or TRBV12-4 to TRBJ2-3; 10 positions match TRBD2. This CDR3 comprises 19 residues. J gave up 0 bases and V 6 bases, and 15 bases lay outside the gene matches. CDR3 DNA: TGTGCCAGCAGCCCTGACGGTCTAGCGGGGGTAGATAGCACAGATACGCAGTATTTT. It is translated as CASSPDGLAGVDSTDTQYF.

This chain joins TRBV15 and TRBJ2-4; the match to TRBD1 covers 9 bases. This CDR3 has 15 amino acids. From germline, CDR1 is LNHNV and CDR2 YYDKDF (reference sequence). The V segment lost 2 bases and the J segment 6 bases; nucleotides outside the gene matches: 5. Written as DNA, the CDR3 is TGTGCCACCAGCAGAATACAGGGGGCGCGAAACATTCAGTACTTC. Protein product: CATSRIQGARNIQYF.

The chain combines TRBV27 with TRBJ2-6; TRBD1 agrees at 7 bases. J gave up 2 bases and V 4 bases, and 11 bases lay outside the gene matches. CDR3 length: 18 residues. Germline CDR1 MNHEY, CDR2 SMNVEV (reference sequence). The CDR3 sequence is CASSSPGQIAPGANVLTF. CDR3 coding DNA: TGTGCCAGCAGTTCGCCGGGACAGATCGCCCCTGGGGCCAACGTCCTGACTTTC.

The V and J genes are TRBV5-1 and TRBJ2-3; 8 bases map to TRBD2. Germline V gives CDR1 SGHRS, CDR2 YFSETQ. The CDR3 totals 17 residues. V was clipped by 0 bases and J by 2 bases; unmatched bases: 8. The CDR3: CASSLDGSGDYTDTQYF. The CDR3, as DNA: TGCGCCAGCAGCTTGGATGGTAGCGGGGACTACACAGATACGCAGTATTTT.

The V call is TRBV9, the J call TRBJ2-7, with a tentative D call TRBD2 (6 bases). In germline, CDR1 is SGDLS, CDR2 YYNGEE. The CDR3 has 14 amino acids. The V gene lost 1 base and the J gene lost 1 base, with 9 bases spanning the gap. The CDR3 reads CASSVSAGSYEQYF. Written as DNA, the CDR3 is TGTGCCAGCAGCGTATCCGCGGGGTCCTACGAGCAGTACTTC. Complete variable domain (other parts from reference TRBV9 and TRBJ2-7): DSGVTQTPKHLITATGQRVTLRCSPRSGDLSVYWYQQSLDQGLQFLIQYYNGEERAKGNILERFSAQQFPDLHSELNLSSLELGDSALYFCASSVSAGSYEQYFGPGTRLTVT.

In its sample, this clonotype was seen once. CDR3 protein: CASSSPGPYREYF. CDR3 sequence (DNA): TGTGCCAGCAGTTCCCCAGGGCCATATAGAGAGTACTTC. V and J are TRBV6-2 or TRBV6-3 and TRBJ2-5; D may be TRBD1 (5 bases). Germline assignment: CDR1 MNHEY and CDR2 SVGEGT. Trimming stripped 4 bases from V and 12 bases from J, with 18 bases between. The CDR3 has 13 amino acids.

This clonotype was detected only once. This chain uses TRBV12-3 or TRBV12-4 with TRBJ2-2, with 9 nucleotides matching TRBD2. This CDR3 contains 16 residues. V trimming: 5 bases; J trimming: 5 bases; junction bases outside the gene matches: 9. CDR3 region: CASSTSAGGGTGELFF. In nucleotides, the CDR3 is TGTGCCAGCAGTACCTCAGCGGGGGGTGGTACCGGGGAGCTGTTTTTT.

The V gene is TRBV9, the J gene TRBJ2-5, with D tentatively TRBD2 (6 bases). Trimming took off 0 bases at V and 2 bases at J, with 14 bases between the two ends. The CDR3 extends over 16 amino acids. Per germline, CDR1 SGDLS and CDR2 YYNGEE. This chain's CDR3 is CASSVGGVSLQETQYF. DNA of the CDR3: TGTGCCAGCAGCGTAGGCGGGGTATCACTTCAAGAGACCCAGTACTTC.

The chain combines TRBV20-1 with TRBJ1-5; D not certain. Germline values: CDR1 DFQATT, CDR2 SNEGSKA (reference sequence). V lost 0 bases and J lost 1, with 7 bases in between. This CDR3 is built from 14 residues. This CDR3 reads CSARDSQSNQPQHF. Written as DNA, the CDR3 is TGCAGTGCTAGAGATAGCCAGAGCAATCAGCCCCAGCATTTT.

This clonotype was detected only a few times. The V gene is TRBV2, the J gene TRBJ2-6; D is unclear. The CDR3 has 14 amino acids. Germline-derived CDR1 and CDR2 are SNHLY and FYNNEI. The V gene lost 8 bases and the J gene lost 0 bases, with 8 bases spanning the gap. The CDR3 bases are TGTGCCAGCGGGGTCAGCTCTGGGGCCAACGTCCTGACTTTC. Encoded protein: CASGVSSGANVLTF.

This chain joins TRBV15 and TRBJ2-4; D perhaps matches TRBD1 (5 bases). V dropped 0 bases and J dropped 0 bases, with 9 bases sitting between them. CDR1 is LNHNV and CDR2 is YYDKDF in the germline V gene (reference sequence). The CDR3 covers 16 residues. CDR3 region: CATSRDTGIAKNIQYF. CDR3 in DNA: TGTGCCACCAGCAGAGATACAGGAATAGCCAAAAACATTCAGTACTTC.

The chain recombines TRBV11-2 with TRBJ1-2; D is undetermined. This CDR3 is 17 amino acids long. Trimming pared 5 bases from V and 3 bases from J, leaving 22 bases between. The V gene's germline CDR1 is SGHAT and CDR2 FQNNGV. The CDR3 sequence is CASSPLTPVGADYGYTF. CDR3 nucleotide sequence: TGTGCCAGCAGCCCCCTTACCCCAGTAGGCGCTGACTATGGCTACACCTTC.

A few counts support this clonotype. This may arise from a read error, as a much more abundant clone is one base away. The chain employs TRBV29-1 and TRBJ2-1; TRBD2 is a possible D gene (6 bases). Germline V gene data show CDR1 as SQVTM and CDR2 as ANQGSEA. Trimming shortened V by 7 bases and J by 5 bases, and 15 bases separated the two germline ends. CDR3 length equals 13 residues. The CDR3 DNA is TGCAGCGCTGTAGCGGCCCCGAACAATGAGCAGTTCTTC. Translation gives CSAVAAPNNEQFF.

The chain carries TRBV20-1 and TRBJ2-5; D could derive from TRBD1 or TRBD2 (5 bases each). Germline lookup yields CDR1 DFQATT and CDR2 SNEGSKA (reference sequence). This CDR3 has 13 residues. V was pared by 2 bases and J by 7 bases, with 14 bases between. CDR3 amino acids: CSARWGGLGTQYF. CDR3 DNA: TGCAGTGCTAGATGGGGCGGGCTTGGGACCCAGTACTTC.

This clonotype was found a few times. The chain has TRBV6-5 and TRBJ2-1; 7 bases align to TRBD1. Germline CDR1 reads MNHEY; CDR2 reads SVGAGI. The CDR3 has 15 residues. V was clipped by 6 bases and J by 4 bases; unmatched bases: 9. CDR3 amino acids: CASSRQGRGYNEQFF. The CDR3 DNA follows: TGTGCCAGCAGCAGACAGGGTAGGGGATACAATGAGCAGTTCTTC.

The V and J genes are TRBV20-1 and TRBJ2-4, with 10 bases that match TRBD2. The DNA end is more similar to TRBJ2-7, so the J call may be wrong. The CDR3 has 15 amino acids. Germline CDR1 reads DFQATT; CDR2 reads SNEGSKA (reference sequence). Written as DNA, the CDR3 is TGCAGTGCTAGAGCAAAGCGGGGGGGCGTAGGCGAGCAGTACTTC. Translated: CSARAKRGGVGEQYF.